Shown below are 26 T cell receptor beta chains from a single sample sequenced in a study. TCRdb re-analysed the RT-PCR reads in MiXCR, keeping a single row per CDR3 protein. The sample shows almost 700,000 distinct CDR3 sequences, 13% to 15% of them seen only once. Material for sequencing was memory CD4+ T cells from blood. Receptors originate from a female donor in good health, serving as a healthy control.

This chain links TRBV7-9 with TRBJ2-7, with 11 nucleotides matching TRBD1. V dropped 4 bases and J dropped 2; count of bases not matched to a gene: 7. Germline CDR1 SEHNR, CDR2 FQNEAQ (reference sequence). The CDR3 length is 16 residues. CDR3 sequence: CASSSNPGQGAYEQYF. The CDR3 nucleotides read TGTGCCAGCAGCTCAAATCCGGGACAGGGGGCCTACGAGCAGTACTTC.

On this clonotype: A much larger clone lies a single base off, so this may be a read error. The V and J genes are TRBV5-1 and TRBJ2-3; 10 nucleotides agree with TRBD2. Looked up from germline, CDR1 is SGHRS and CDR2 is YFSETQ. The CDR3 runs 18 residues. CDR3 in DNA: TGCGCCAACAGCAAAACTCCGGGACTAGCGCAAAACACAGATACGCAGTATTTT. As protein: CANSKTPGLAQNTDTQYF. Full variable domain (remainder filled in from reference TRBV5-1 and TRBJ2-3): KAGVTQTPRYLIKTRGQQVTLSCSPISGHRSVSWYQQTPGQGLQFLFEYFSETQRNKGNFPGRFSGRQFSNSRSEMNVSTLELGDSALYLCANSKTPGLAQNTDTQYFGPGTRLTVL.

This clonotype came up many times. The chain joins TRBV5-1 to TRBJ2-7; D may be TRBD2 (6 bases). The CDR3 length is 15 residues. Germline CDR1 SGHRS, CDR2 YFSETQ. Trimming took 0 bases from V and 0 from J, leaving 10 bases between them. The chain's CDR3 is CASSLVPGDSYEQYF. The CDR3 DNA reads TGCGCCAGCAGCTTGGTACCGGGGGACTCCTACGAGCAGTACTTC.

This clonotype has just a few counts. V and J are TRBV7-2 and TRBJ1-1, with D tentatively TRBD1 (5 bases). The germline gives CDR1 SGHTA, CDR2 FQGNSA. There are 16 residues in the CDR3. V lost 5 bases and J 1 base, leaving 17 bases between the germline ends. CDR3 sequence reads: CASSEGPGDPNTEAFF. Written as DNA, the CDR3 is TGTGCCAGCAGCGAGGGGCCCGGGGACCCGAACACTGAAGCTTTCTTT.

The table lists this clonotype with many counts. The chain uses TRBV28 and TRBJ2-7; a weak D match, TRBD2 (5 bases). The CDR3 totals 15 residues. Trimming removed 4 bases from V and 2 bases from J, with 15 bases in between. The germline V gene has CDR1 MDHEN and CDR2 SYDVKM. The DNA for the CDR3 is TGTGCCAGCAGTTCTCCGGGCACCGGGACCTACGAGCAGTACTTC. Its protein product is CASSSPGTGTYEQYF.

This clonotype was detected only a few times. V is TRBV18 and J is TRBJ1-2; D remains unclear. The V gene's germline CDR1 is KGHSH and CDR2 LQKENI. This CDR3 is built from 13 residues. V lost 4 bases and J 5 bases, leaving 11 bases between the germline ends. DNA of the CDR3: TGTGCCAGCTCACACGAGCCAGAGTATGGCTACACCTTC. Protein product: CASSHEPEYGYTF.

The rearrangement links TRBV6-1 to TRBJ2-3, with no clear D. The V end was cut by 6 bases, the J end by 4 bases, with 11 bases between. Germline values: CDR1 MNHNS, CDR2 SASEGT. The CDR3 has 13 residues. The chain's CDR3 is CASRESWPDTQYF. The DNA for the CDR3 is TGTGCCAGCAGGGAAAGTTGGCCAGATACGCAGTATTTT.

This clonotype has just a few counts. V and J are TRBV6-5 and TRBJ2-5; tentatively, D is TRBD2 (5 bases). Germline V gene data show CDR1 as MNHEY and CDR2 as SVGAGI. The CDR3 consists of 15 residues. V was pared by 5 bases and J by 5 bases, with 18 bases between. The CDR3 bases are TGTGCCAGCAGTCGGGATCGCATACCGTGGGAGACCCAGTACTTC. Residues: CASSRDRIPWETQYF.

In this sample, this clonotype turned up many times. The V gene is TRBV5-5, the J gene TRBJ1-1, with 7 bases that match TRBD1. CDR1 and CDR2 from the germline V gene are SGHKS and YYEKEE (reference sequence). The ends lost 4 bases at V and 7 bases at J; junction bases unmatched: 4. The CDR3 consists of 12 residues. This CDR3 is CASSPGQFEAFF. In DNA form, the CDR3 reads TGTGCCAGCAGCCCGGGACAGTTTGAAGCTTTCTTT.

This clonotype was detected a few times. This chain links TRBV10-2 with TRBJ2-5; D call uncertain. Germline CDR1 WSHSY, CDR2 SAAADI. The CDR3 has 12 residues. V was cut by 6 bases and J by 5 bases, with 10 bases left in between. CDR3 nucleotides: TGCGCCAGCAGGACCCCGTGGGAGACCCAGTACTTC. Its protein product is CASRTPWETQYF.

This clonotype was counted between two and nine times. The chain couples TRBV12-3 or TRBV12-4 to TRBJ1-6; D unclear. With 2 bases removed from V and 7 bases from J, the gap between germline ends came to 12 bases. This CDR3 has 15 residues. CDR3 region: CASSLTGGSNSPLHF. The CDR3 nucleotides are TGTGCCAGCAGTTTAACCGGAGGATCCAATTCACCCCTCCACTTT.

There are many counts of this clonotype. The chain employs TRBV9 and TRBJ1-1, with a tentative D call TRBD1 (5 bases). Germline V CDR1 and CDR2: SGDLS, YYNGEE. The CDR3 contains 14 residues. Trimming stripped 1 base from V and 5 bases from J, with 12 bases between. Written as DNA, the CDR3 is TGTGCCAGCAGCGTATTAGGGAAGGGGACTGAAGCTTTCTTT. This gives the protein CASSVLGKGTEAFF.

This chain uses TRBV12-3 or TRBV12-4 with TRBJ2-2; TRBD1 agrees at 9 bases. The CDR3 extends over 15 amino acids. Germline trimming cut 6 bases from V and 4 bases from J; bases unmatched to any gene: 6. The CDR3 is CASSRTGVVTGELFF. The CDR3 DNA reads TGTGCCAGCAGCCGGACAGGGGTGGTCACCGGGGAGCTGTTTTTT.

V is TRBV24-1 and J is TRBJ2-1; 8 bases are a match to TRBD2. Trimming took 5 bases from V and 4 from J; bases not matched to a gene: 12. Germline CDR1 and CDR2: KGHDR and SFDVKD. This CDR3 region has 17 residues. The CDR3 nucleotides are TGTGCCACCAGTGGCGGGACTAGTTTCCGAAATTACAATGAGCAGTTCTTC. As protein: CATSGGTSFRNYNEQFF.

This clonotype was detected a few times. The chain combines TRBV5-1 with TRBJ2-1; TRBD2 aligns across 9 bases. The germline V gene encodes CDR1 SGHRS and CDR2 YFSETQ. Trimming removed 4 bases from V and 9 bases from J; junction bases left unmatched: 8. CDR3 length equals 14 residues. The CDR3 sequence is CASSVSGRITEQFF. CDR3 nucleotides: TGCGCCAGCAGCGTTAGCGGGAGAATCACTGAGCAGTTCTTC. Combining the CDR3 with reference TRBV5-1 and TRBJ2-1 gives the whole variable domain KAGVTQTPRYLIKTRGQQVTLSCSPISGHRSVSWYQQTPGQGLQFLFEYFSETQRNKGNFPGRFSGRQFSNSRSEMNVSTLELGDSALYLCASSVSGRITEQFFGPGTRLTVL.

This clonotype appeared a few times. The V and J genes are TRBV7-6 and TRBJ2-5; 10 bases match TRBD2. The CDR3 sequence is 16 residues long. V lost 1 base and J lost 5; bases outside the gene matches: 7. Germline V gene data show CDR1 as SGHVS and CDR2 as FNYEAQ. This chain's CDR3 is CASSLVVSSGSETQYF. The CDR3 DNA is TGTGCCAGCAGCTTAGTAGTGTCTAGCGGGAGTGAGACCCAGTACTTC.

This clonotype was counted only a few times. The V gene is TRBV9, the J gene TRBJ2-1; no firm D call. CDR1 is SGDLS, CDR2 YYNGEE, per germline. The CDR3 is 15 residues long. Deletions cut 0 bases from V and 4 bases from J, with 11 bases between. The CDR3 region has the DNA TGTGCCAGCAGCGTAGGTCCGACCCTATACAATGAGCAGTTCTTC. Protein product: CASSVGPTLYNEQFF.

The chain joins TRBV27 to TRBJ2-7; 8 bases match TRBD1. The V gene's germline CDR1 is MNHEY and CDR2 SMNVEV (reference sequence). The CDR3 extends over 13 amino acids. The V gene end was trimmed by 5 bases and the J gene end by 9 bases; junction bases not matched to a gene: 9. CDR3 loop: CASSLNNGQGQYF. The CDR3 DNA reads as TGTGCCAGCAGTCTCAATAACGGACAGGGGCAGTACTTC.

A few counts support this clonotype. The V and J genes are TRBV9 and TRBJ1-6; 8 nucleotides line up with TRBD1. V lost 3 bases and J lost 3; bases outside the gene matches: 2. The CDR3 loop spans 15 amino acids. CDR1 is SGDLS, CDR2 YYNGEE, per germline. CDR3 amino acids: CASSADRGYNSPLHF. In nucleotides, the CDR3 is TGTGCCAGCAGCGCCGACAGGGGCTATAATTCACCCCTCCACTTT.

This clonotype was seen only a few times. The gene calls are TRBV29-1 and TRBJ1-1; D might be TRBD1 (5 bases). Trimming shortened V by 4 bases and J by 5 bases, and 11 bases separated the two germline ends. This CDR3 has 12 residues. Looked up from germline, CDR1 is SQVTM and CDR2 is ANQGSEA. CDR3 in amino acids: CSVGQGKTEAFF. DNA of the CDR3: TGCAGCGTTGGCCAGGGAAAAACTGAAGCTTTCTTT.

The chain uses TRBV20-1 and TRBJ1-5; a weak D match, TRBD1 (6 bases). V dropped 5 bases and J dropped 6 bases, with 14 bases sitting between them. The CDR3 contains 13 residues. Germline loops: CDR1 DFQATT, CDR2 SNEGSKA (reference sequence). The CDR3 coding sequence is TGCAGTGCTGAACAGGGCTCCGGTCAGCCCCAGCATTTT. This codes for CSAEQGSGQPQHF.

This clonotype was detected once. This may be a read error, as it is one base from a much larger clone. This chain uses TRBV6-6 with TRBJ1-1; D remains unclear. Germline CDR1 MNHNY, CDR2 SVGAGI (reference sequence). The V end was cut by 6 bases, the J end by 3 bases, with 5 bases between. The CDR3 sequence is 11 residues long. As DNA, the CDR3 is TGTGCCAGCAGGTTGGACACTGAAGCTTTCTTT. It codes for CASRLDTEAFF.

Comments on this clonotype: A much larger clonotype is one base distant, so this may be a read error. The chain joins TRBV5-1 to TRBJ1-4, with a weak D call TRBD1 (5 bases). CDR3 length: 15 amino acids. Germline-derived CDR1 and CDR2 are SGHRS and YFSETQ. In nucleotides, the CDR3 is TGCGCCAGCAGCTTCACCGGGACGGGTAATGAAATACTGTTTTTT. It translates to CASSFTGTGNEILFF.

This clonotype was found many times. The chain carries TRBV6-5 and TRBJ2-7, with D tentatively TRBD2 (5 bases). CDR3 length: 14 residues. Trimming removed 7 bases at V and 2 bases at J, with 15 bases between. Germline CDR1 and CDR2: MNHEY and SVGAGI. The chain's CDR3 is CASTPGWGAYEQYF. In nucleotides, the CDR3 is TGTGCCAGCACCCCCGGGTGGGGAGCCTACGAGCAGTACTTC.

The rearrangement joins TRBV29-1 to TRBJ2-1, with D possibly being TRBD1 (5 bases). The V end lost 7 bases, the J end lost 0 bases, and 13 bases lay between the germline ends. Germline-derived CDR1 and CDR2 are SQVTM and ANQGSEA. CDR3 length: 14 amino acids. CDR3 sequence reads: CSAAGQTSYNEQFF. The CDR3, as DNA: TGCAGCGCCGCAGGGCAGACCTCCTACAATGAGCAGTTCTTC.

V usage is TRBV7-2 and J usage is TRBJ2-5; perhaps TRBD1 as D (6 bases). The CDR3 extends over 14 amino acids. Trimming left V 5 bases short and J 5 bases short, with 15 bases between. CDR1 is SGHTA, CDR2 FQGNSA, per germline. The DNA of the CDR3 is TGTGCCAGCAGCCCCCAGACAGGACCCGAGACCCAGTACTTC. Amino acid sequence: CASSPQTGPETQYF. The full variable domain, completed using reference TRBV7-2 and TRBJ2-5, is GAGVSQSPSNKVTEKGKDVELRCDPISGHTALYWYRQSLGQGLEFLIYFQGNSAPDKSGLPSDRFSAERTGGSVSTLTIQRTQQEDSAVYLCASSPQTGPETQYFGPGTRLLVL.